This section outlines one T cell receptor (beta chain) sequence together with its context. What it binds is not known. Looked up from germline, CDR1 is SGHVS and CDR2 is FNYEAQ. The CDR3 consists of 14 residues. Trimming removed 5 bases from V and 4 bases from J, with 14 bases in between. This entry is derived from a study of OX40 agonist ivuxolimab in advanced cancers. Study as a whole: At 65% to 85% male, the cohort had a mean age of 60 years, ranging from roughly 20 to 79.

Overall study findings and caveats: The average count of expanded clones was higher among CD8+ T cells than among CD4+. Antigen targets of the expanded peripheral T cells went undetermined. By week 6 at 0.1 to 3.0 mg/kg, blood CD4+ and CD8+ T cells had expanded clonally.

Assay used: immunoSEQ multiplex PCR; TCRdb lists only in-frame clones, some missing. Of tens of thousands of clones listed, around 86% are singletons. Sequencing was performed on CD4+ or CD8+ T cells sorted from blood, taken in a trial of the OX40 agonist ivuxolimab. This TCR was sampled from an adult with an advanced solid tumor such as melanoma, head and neck, liver or kidney cancer. The genes are TRBV7-6 and TRBJ1-2; a possible D gene is TRBD1 (5 bases). As DNA, the CDR3 is TGTGCCAGCAGCCCCCGGGGGGGATCCTATGGCTACACCTTC. Amino acid sequence: CASSPRGGSYGYTF. Based on the CDR3 plus reference TRBV7-6 and TRBJ1-2, the full variable domain is GAGVSQSPRYKVTKRGQDVALRCDPISGHVSLYWYRQALGQGPEFLTYFNYEAQQDKSGLPNDRFSAERPEGSISTLTIQRTEQRDSAMYRCASSPRGGSYGYTFGSGTRLTVV.